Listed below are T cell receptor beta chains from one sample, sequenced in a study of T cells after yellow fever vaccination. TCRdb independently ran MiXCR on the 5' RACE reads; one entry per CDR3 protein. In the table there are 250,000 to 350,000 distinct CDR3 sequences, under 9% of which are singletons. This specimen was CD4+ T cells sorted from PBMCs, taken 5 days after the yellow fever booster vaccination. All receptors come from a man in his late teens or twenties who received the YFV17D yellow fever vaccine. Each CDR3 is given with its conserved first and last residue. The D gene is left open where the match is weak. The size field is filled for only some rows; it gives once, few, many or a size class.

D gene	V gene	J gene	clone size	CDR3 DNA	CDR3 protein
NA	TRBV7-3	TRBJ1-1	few	TGTGCCAGCAGCTCCCACCCGGGGGCCTCTGGGAACACTGAAGCTTTCTTT	CASSSHPGASGNTEAFF
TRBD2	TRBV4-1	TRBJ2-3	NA	TGCGCCAGCAGCCGTCCTAGATTAGCGGGGGGCGAACGTCCTCGCACAGATACGCAGTATTTT	CASSRPRLAGGERPRTDTQYF
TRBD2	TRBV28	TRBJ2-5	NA	TGTGCCAGCGACTGGGGACTAGCGGGGAGCAAGACCCAGTACTTC	CASDWGLAGSKTQYF
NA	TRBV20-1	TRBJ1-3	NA	TGCAGTGCTCCGGGCAACTCTGGAAACACCATATATTTT	CSAPGNSGNTIYF
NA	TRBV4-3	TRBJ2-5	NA	TGCGCCAGCAGCCAAGGGACAGCGTACCAAGAGACCCAGTACTTC	CASSQGTAYQETQYF
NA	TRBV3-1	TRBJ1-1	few	TGTGCCAGCAGCCGGACAGCAGCTGAAGCTTTCTTT	CASSRTAAEAFF
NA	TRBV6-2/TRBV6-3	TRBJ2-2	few	TGTGCCAGCAGTTACTACGGTCAGTCGAACACCGGGGAGCTGTTTTTT	CASSYYGQSNTGELFF
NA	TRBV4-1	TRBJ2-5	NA	TGCGCCAGCAGCCAAGAGAGAGAAGGGAAAGAGACCCAGTACTTC	CASSQEREGKETQYF
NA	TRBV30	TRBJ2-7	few	TGTGCCTGGAGGGCAGGGGCCGGCGGCGAGCAGTACTTC	CAWRAGAGGEQYF
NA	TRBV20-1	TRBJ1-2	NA	TGCAGTGCTAGAATTGGCTATGGCTACACCTTC	CSARIGYGYTF
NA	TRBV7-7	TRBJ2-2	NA	TGTGCCAGCAGCCCCACAGGTGCGAACACCGGGGAGCTGTTTTTT	CASSPTGANTGELFF
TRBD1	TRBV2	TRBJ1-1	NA	TGTGCCAGCGGCCTAGGGGGCTGGGGGACTGAAGCTTTCTTT	CASGLGGWGTEAFF
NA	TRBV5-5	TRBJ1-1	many	TGTGCCAGCAGCATCCAACCCGGGCGCACTGAAGCTTTCTTT	CASSIQPGRTEAFF
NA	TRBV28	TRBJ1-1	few	TGTGCCGCCGGAAACACTGAAGCTTTCTTT	CAAGNTEAFF
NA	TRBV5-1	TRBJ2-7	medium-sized	TGCGCCAGCAGCCGGGGCGAGAACGAGCAGTACTTC	CASSRGENEQYF
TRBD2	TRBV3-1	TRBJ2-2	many	TGTGCCAGCAGCTCGGGACTAGCGGGGGCCGCGGGGACCGGGGAGCTGTTTTTT	CASSSGLAGAAGTGELFF
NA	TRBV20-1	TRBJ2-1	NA	TGCAGTGCTAGAGTCAGGGGAGCCTACAATGAGCAGTTCTTC	CSARVRGAYNEQFF
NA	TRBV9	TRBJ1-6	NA	TGTGCCAGCAAAGGGGACCTAAATTCACCCCTCCACTTT	CASKGDLNSPLHF
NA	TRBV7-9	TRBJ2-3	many	TGTGCCAGCAGCCCCTTGGTGGCCTACACAGATACGCAGTATTTT	CASSPLVAYTDTQYF
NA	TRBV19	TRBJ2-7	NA	TGTGCCAGCAGAGATGGCGGGGACCCCTACGAGCAGTACTTC	CASRDGGDPYEQYF
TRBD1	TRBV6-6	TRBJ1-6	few	TGTGCCAGACGTCCCACACAGGGGATTGGGGGCTATAATTCACCCCTCCACTTT	CARRPTQGIGGYNSPLHF
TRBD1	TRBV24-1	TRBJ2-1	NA	TGTGACACCAGTGATCCGATTTTGGGACAGGGGGTGTACAATGAGCAGTTCTTC	CDTSDPILGQGVYNEQFF
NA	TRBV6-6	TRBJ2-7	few	TGTGCCAGCAGTTACTCAGACATTAGCTCCTACGAGCAGTACTTC	CASSYSDISSYEQYF
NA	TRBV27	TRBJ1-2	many	TGTGCCAGCAGTTTGACCGGACTGTATGGCTACACCTTC	CASSLTGLYGYTF
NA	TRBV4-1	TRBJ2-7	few	TGCGCCAGCAGCCAAGGATTCCAAGGGGGGAACTCCTACGAGCAGTACTTC	CASSQGFQGGNSYEQYF
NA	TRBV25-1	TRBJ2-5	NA	TGTGCCAGCAGTGAAACCCCAGAGACCCAGTACTTC	CASSETPETQYF
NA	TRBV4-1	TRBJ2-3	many	TGCGCCAGCAGCATCCCCGGTGCAGGTTCAGATACGCAGTATTTT	CASSIPGAGSDTQYF
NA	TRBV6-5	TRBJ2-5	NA	TGTGCCAGCAGAAAAACAGGGACGGAGACCCAGTACTTC	CASRKTGTETQYF
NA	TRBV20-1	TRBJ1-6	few	TGCAGTGCTAGGCCCGGATACGGGCCCCTCCACTTT	CSARPGYGPLHF
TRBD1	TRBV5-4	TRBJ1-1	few	TGTGCCAGCAGCACGGGGACAGGCCTGAACACTGAAGCTTTCTTT	CASSTGTGLNTEAFF
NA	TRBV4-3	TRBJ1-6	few	TGCGCCAGCTCCCAGGTGGCGAAAGTTAATTCACCCCTCCACTTT	CASSQVAKVNSPLHF
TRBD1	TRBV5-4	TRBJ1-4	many	TGTGCCAGCAGCTCCACAGGGGGAGGGGAAAAACTGTTTTTT	CASSSTGGGEKLFF
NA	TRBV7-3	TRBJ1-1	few	TGTGCCAGCAGCACGGGGCCAGGGCAAGCTTTCTTT	CASSTGPGQAFF
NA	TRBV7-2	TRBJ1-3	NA	TGTGCCAGCAGCTTAGCGCGAGGGGTCTCTGGAAACACCATATATTTT	CASSLARGVSGNTIYF
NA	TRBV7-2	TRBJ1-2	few	TGTGCCAGCAGCTTGGTGGTTCGGTATGGCTACACCTTC	CASSLVVRYGYTF
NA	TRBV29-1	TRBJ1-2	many	TGCAGCGTTTCAGGGAACTATGGCTACACCTTC	CSVSGNYGYTF
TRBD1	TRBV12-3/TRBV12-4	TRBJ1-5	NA	TGTGCCAGCAGCCCATCCGGAGGGGGCAGGCAGCCCCAGCATTTT	CASSPSGGGRQPQHF
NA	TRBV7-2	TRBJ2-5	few	TGTGCCAGCAGCTTAGCCCCCGCAGGGAGGAAAGAGACCCAGTACTTC	CASSLAPAGRKETQYF
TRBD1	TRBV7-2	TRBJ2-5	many	TGTGCCAGCAGCAAACAGGGGTGGGAGACCCAGTACTTC	CASSKQGWETQYF
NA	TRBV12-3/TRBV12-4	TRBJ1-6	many	TGTGCCAGCAGCCCGGACCAACCTTATAATTCACCCCTCCACTTT	CASSPDQPYNSPLHF
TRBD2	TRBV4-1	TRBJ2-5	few	TGCGCCAGCAGGCAAGCGGGGGGTCGTAATAAAGAGACCCAGTACTTC	CASRQAGGRNKETQYF